The 19 T cell receptor beta chains below come from one sample, sequenced in a study of blood T cell repertoires in COVID-19. The data were produced by immunoSEQ multiplex PCR, yet TCRdb's version contains in-frame clones alone and is incomplete. The sample lists 150,000 to 160,000 clones, about 80% occurring once. Sequenced: peripheral blood. These receptors came from a man aged 55 to 70 with acute or convalescent COVID-19.

This clone was counted between two and nine times. V is TRBV28 and J is TRBJ1-2; 8 bases are shared with TRBD1. The junction had 9 bases not matched to a gene; V was cut back by 6 bases and J by 3 bases. This CDR3 has 15 residues. Per the germline V gene, CDR1 is MDHEN and CDR2 is SYDVKM. CDR3 nucleotides: TGTGCCAGCAGGGATGGACAGGGTTTTGACTATGGCTACACCTTC. Its translation is CASRDGQGFDYGYTF.

V and J are TRBV4-1 and TRBJ2-7; 9 bases are shared with TRBD2. V was pared by 4 bases and J by 4 bases, with 11 bases of the junction left unmatched. This CDR3 has 16 amino acids. Germline CDR1 MGHRA, CDR2 YSYEKL. The CDR3 region is CASSPLLTSGPYEQYF. In DNA, the CDR3 is TGCGCCAGCAGCCCTCTTTTAACTAGCGGGCCTTACGAGCAGTACTTC.

This clone was detected a few times. The chain recombines TRBV6-6 with TRBJ2-7, with 9 positions matching TRBD1. The CDR3 covers 16 residues. Germline values: CDR1 MNHNY, CDR2 SVGAGI (reference sequence). V lost 2 bases, J lost 3 bases, and 8 bases stayed unmatched. The CDR3 nucleotides are TGTGCCAGCAGTTACAATTCCCCGGGACAGGGCTACGAGCAGTACTTC. It is translated as CASSYNSPGQGYEQYF.

The chain couples TRBV2 to TRBJ2-5; TRBD2 might be the D (5 bases). Trimming pared 4 bases from V and 5 bases from J, leaving 20 bases between. In germline, CDR1 is SNHLY, CDR2 FYNNEI. This CDR3 has 16 residues. CDR3 loop: CASSGTQVSGGETQYF. CDR3 nucleotide sequence: TGTGCCAGCAGTGGGACCCAAGTGAGCGGCGGGGAGACCCAGTACTTC. The entire variable domain, with the rest obtained from reference TRBV2 and TRBJ2-5, is as follows: EPEVTQTPSHQVTQMGQEVILRCVPISNHLYFYWYRQILGQKVEFLVSFYNNEISEKSEIFDDQFSVERPDGSNFTLKIRSTKLEDSAMYFCASSGTQVSGGETQYFGPGTRLLVL.

This chain uses TRBV19 with TRBJ2-4; TRBD1 might be the D (5 bases). This CDR3 is 16 amino acids long. Between the trimmed V and J ends, which lost 6 bases and 0 bases, there was a span of 15 bases. The V gene's germline CDR1 is LNHDA and CDR2 SQIVND (reference sequence). The CDR3 DNA reads as TGTGCCAGTAGGCGATCAGGGAACCTAGCCAAAAACATTCAGTACTTC. It translates to CASRRSGNLAKNIQYF. The complete variable domain, with remaining parts taken from reference TRBV19 and TRBJ2-4, reads DGGITQSPKYLFRKEGQNVTLSCEQNLNHDAMYWYRQDPGQGLRLIYYSQIVNDFQKGDIAEGYSVSREKKESFPLTVTSAQKNPTAFYLCASRRSGNLAKNIQYFGAGTRLSVL.

The gene calls are TRBV5-1 and TRBJ2-2, with 7 bases fitting TRBD1. In germline, CDR1 is SGHRS, CDR2 YFSETQ. The CDR3 spans 17 residues. V was pared by 4 bases and J by 5 bases, with 14 bases of the junction left unmatched. CDR3 in DNA: TGCGCCAGCAGCGTCACACCAGGGGGAGTAGGGACCGGGGAGCTGTTTTTT. This gives the protein CASSVTPGGVGTGELFF. The whole variable domain, filled in from reference TRBV5-1 and TRBJ2-2, reads KAGVTQTPRYLIKTRGQQVTLSCSPISGHRSVSWYQQTPGQGLQFLFEYFSETQRNKGNFPGRFSGRQFSNSRSEMNVSTLELGDSALYLCASSVTPGGVGTGELFFGEGSRLTVL.

The J gene is TRBJ1-5, the V gene TRBV6-1; D perhaps matches TRBD1 (6 bases). The CDR3 covers 15 residues. Trimming pared 2 bases from V and 2 bases from J, leaving 10 bases between. Germline loops: CDR1 MNHNS, CDR2 SASEGT. The CDR3 DNA sequence: TGTGCCAGCAGTGAAAACAGGGCCGGCAATCAGCCCCAGCATTTT. It codes for CASSENRAGNQPQHF.

This clone was counted a few times. In DNA, the CDR3 is TGCGCCAGCAGCCAAGACGGCGGCTACAATGAGCAGTTCTTC. Amino acids: CASSQDGGYNEQFF. This chain links TRBV4-1 with TRBJ2-1; D gene ambiguous. Trimming left V 0 bases short and J 3 bases short, with 6 bases between. The CDR3 covers 14 residues. Per the germline V gene, CDR1 is MGHRA and CDR2 is YSYEKL.

The J gene is TRBJ2-1, the V gene TRBV5-5; the match to TRBD2 covers 15 bases. V was clipped by 1 base and J by 3 bases; unmatched bases: 11. Germline loops: CDR1 SGHKS, CDR2 YYEKEE (reference sequence). The CDR3 extends over 20 amino acids. This chain's CDR3 is CASSLSPGTSGGTLYNEQFF. CDR3 sequence (DNA): TGTGCCAGCAGCTTGAGTCCCGGGACTAGCGGGGGGACCCTCTACAATGAGCAGTTCTTC.

This chain links TRBV9 with TRBJ2-7; 12 bases are shared with TRBD1. Unmatched junction bases numbered 6, after V lost 4 bases and J lost 4 bases. In germline, CDR1 is SGDLS, CDR2 YYNGEE. The CDR3 runs 15 residues. The CDR3 DNA is TGTGCCAGCAGCCCAGGGACAGGGGGCTTGTACGAGCAGTACTTC. This codes for CASSPGTGGLYEQYF.

This chain connects TRBV9 to TRBJ2-1; 7 bases are shared with TRBD1. CDR1 SGDLS and CDR2 YYNGEE come from the germline V gene. The CDR3 is 15 residues long. Germline trimming cut 0 bases from V and 4 bases from J; bases unmatched to any gene: 4. The CDR3 DNA follows: TGTGCCAGCAGCGTAGACAGGGGAAATTACAATGAGCAGTTCTTC. Protein: CASSVDRGNYNEQFF.

In DNA, the CDR3 is TGTGCCAGCAGCGTAGGGGGTGGCGGGAGAACCTACGAGCAGTACTTC. Translating it yields CASSVGGGGRTYEQYF. This chain connects TRBV9 to TRBJ2-7; 7 bases align to TRBD2. The CDR3 contains 16 residues. V dropped 0 bases and J dropped 2; count of bases not matched to a gene: 8. Germline V gene sequence: CDR1 SGDLS, CDR2 YYNGEE.

This clone was seen just once. Other DNA sequences in this sample translate to the same CDR3. The rearrangement links TRBV4-3 to TRBJ1-5, with D uncertain. Trimming shortened V by 0 bases and J by 7 bases, and 7 bases separated the two germline ends. CDR3 length: 13 amino acids. Germline values: CDR1 LGHNA, CDR2 YSLEER. CDR3 nucleotide sequence: TGCGCCAGCAGCCAAGATCGGGGACAGCCCCAGCATTTT. Translated, it gives CASSQDRGQPQHF.

The V and J genes are TRBV30 and TRBJ2-5, with 10 bases that match TRBD2. In germline, CDR1 is GTSNPN, CDR2 SVGIG (reference sequence). The V segment lost 1 base and the J segment 4 bases; nucleotides outside the gene matches: 3. The CDR3 is 14 residues long. Here the CDR3 reads CAWSDTSGVETQYF. The DNA for the CDR3 is TGTGCCTGGAGTGATACTAGCGGGGTAGAGACCCAGTACTTC.

The genes are TRBV5-1 and TRBJ1-4; D gene unclear. The germline V and J ends were trimmed by 4 bases and 8 bases, with 12 bases remaining between them. Germline assignment: CDR1 SGHRS and CDR2 YFSETQ. The CDR3 totals 13 residues. CDR3 in DNA: TGCGCCAGCAGCAAGCAGGAGGGCGAAAAACTGTTTTTT. Amino acids: CASSKQEGEKLFF.

The chain links TRBV7-3 to TRBJ1-1; D is unclear. This CDR3 contains 13 residues. Trimming removed 4 bases at V and 1 base at J, with 7 bases between. CDR1 SGHTA and CDR2 FQGTGA come from the germline V gene. The DNA for the CDR3 is TGTGCCAGCAGCTCTCAGTGGAACACTGAAGCTTTCTTT. The encoded protein is CASSSQWNTEAFF.

This clone has just one count. The chain links TRBV28 to TRBJ1-6; D ambiguous. Germline lookup yields CDR1 MDHEN and CDR2 SYDVKM. The CDR3 spans 15 residues. V was shortened by 6 bases and J by 4 bases, with 13 bases between the two germline ends. Here the CDR3 DNA reads TGTGCCAGCAGCTCCCCGACGGGGTATAATTCACCCCTCCACTTT. Amino acids: CASSSPTGYNSPLHF.

This clone was observed a few times. The chain has TRBV7-2 and TRBJ2-2; D perhaps matches TRBD2 (5 bases). The CDR3 covers 13 residues. Deletions cut 4 bases from V and 15 bases from J, with 18 bases between. Germline loops: CDR1 SGHTA, CDR2 FQGNSA. The CDR3 loop reads CASSSPLLEWVFF. The CDR3 nucleotides read TGTGCCAGCAGCTCGCCCCTACTAGAATGGGTGTTTTTT.

The rearrangement joins TRBV7-2 to TRBJ2-3; D is possibly TRBD2 (5 bases). This CDR3 region has 15 residues. CDR1 and CDR2 from the germline V gene are SGHTA and FQGNSA. Deletions cut 2 bases from V and 5 bases from J, with 14 bases between. As DNA, the CDR3 is TGTGCCAGCAGCTTAAAGTACCAAGGAGGAGATACGCAGTATTTT. Its translation: CASSLKYQGGDTQYF. The complete variable domain, with remaining parts taken from reference TRBV7-2 and TRBJ2-3, reads GAGVSQSPSNKVTEKGKDVELRCDPISGHTALYWYRQSLGQGLEFLIYFQGNSAPDKSGLPSDRFSAERTGGSVSTLTIQRTQQEDSAVYLCASSLKYQGGDTQYFGPGTRLTVL.